This T cell receptor (beta chain) stems from a study of shared clonotypes between healthy human individuals. Study-level background: The plates for each donor numbered three CD4 naive, three CD4 memory, two CD8 naive and one CD8 memory.

The CDR3 consists of 13 residues. Trimming pared 6 bases from V and 1 base from J, leaving 12 bases between. Germline CDR1 SQVTM, CDR2 ANQGSEA. As processed by the authors: Junction-only sequences without quality scores came from ImmunoSEQ, so filtering differed. This table comes from immunoSEQ multiplex PCR, and its TCRdb copy is limited to in-frame clones, with some not included. V, J and clone size were drawn from that table, and D and trimming were deduced from the DNA. The sample has roughly 2,300,000 clones; 85% to 95% are singletons. The receptor's source is a man younger than 30 in good health. Some clones in this sample may be carry-over from other donors' samples. Source material: naive CD4+ T cells from PBMCs. Indicated subset: CD45RA+ positively selected. The rearrangement uses TRBV29-1 and TRBJ1-1; TRBD1 might be the D (5 bases). The CDR3 reads CSVAGLRNTEAFF. The DNA of the CDR3 is TGCAGCGTGGCGGGACTGCGGAACACTGAAGCTTTCTTT. The full variable domain, completed using reference TRBV29-1 and TRBJ1-1, is SAVISQKPSRDICQRGTSLTIQCQVDSQVTMMFWYRQQPGQSLTLIATANQGSEATYESGFVIDKFPISRPNLTFSTLTVSNMSPEDSSIYLCSVAGLRNTEAFFGQGTRLTVV.